The next 30 T cell receptor beta chains were all read from a single sample in a study of memory CD8 T cells in hepatitis C reinfection. This table comes from immunoSEQ multiplex PCR, and its TCRdb copy is limited to in-frame clones, with some not included. The profile shows tens of thousands of clones, 88% of them singletons. The time point here: peak reinfection, 3 to 8 weeks after reinfection detection. No in vitro expansion preceded TCR sequencing of the sorted cells. What was sequenced was naive CD8+ T cells sorted from blood. Receptor source: a man aged 18 to 29 with hepatitis C virus infection.

There are a few counts of this clone. V and J are TRBV6-6 and TRBJ2-1; no clear D gene. This CDR3 contains 15 residues. V shed 4 bases and J shed 0 bases, with 10 bases lying between them. Germline V CDR1 and CDR2: MNHNY, SVGAGI (reference sequence). In DNA, the CDR3 is TGTGCCAGCAGTTTCGACTCCTCCTCCTACAATGAGCAGTTCTTC. Its translation is CASSFDSSSYNEQFF.

The chain is built from TRBV19 and TRBJ2-5; 7 bases line up with TRBD1. The CDR3 loop spans 15 amino acids. Germline CDR1 LNHDA, CDR2 SQIVND (reference sequence). The ends lost 1 base at V and 3 bases at J; junction bases unmatched: 5. The CDR3 sequence is CASSIARTGEETQYF. CDR3 nucleotides: TGTGCCAGTAGTATAGCCAGGACAGGAGAAGAGACCCAGTACTTC.

A note on this clone: This specimen includes other DNA sequences encoding the same CDR3. V is TRBV27 and J is TRBJ2-3; 10 nucleotides match TRBD2. CDR1 is MNHEY and CDR2 is SMNVEV in the germline V gene (reference sequence). Losses at the gene ends were 1 base for V and 2 bases for J; bases not matched to a gene: 6. The CDR3 runs 17 residues. The CDR3 DNA sequence: TGTGCCAGCAGTTTATATTCTAGCGGGGGAATCACAGATACGCAGTATTTT. Translating gives CASSLYSSGGITDTQYF.

The V gene is TRBV19, the J gene TRBJ1-1, with no clear D. The germline CDR1 and CDR2 sequences are LNHDA and SQIVND (reference sequence). V dropped 8 bases and J dropped 6 bases, with 25 bases sitting between them. The CDR3 loop spans 16 amino acids. The CDR3, as DNA: TGTGCCAGTTATAATCGGGATCCCCGGCCGTATCCTGAAGCTTTCTTT. This translates into CASYNRDPRPYPEAFF.

Written as DNA, the CDR3 is TGTGCCACCAGCAGAGTCGGTAGCGGGGTCAATGAGCAGTTCTTC. Translation gives CATSRVGSGVNEQFF. The V call is TRBV15, the J call TRBJ2-1, with 8 positions matching TRBD2. The CDR3 totals 15 residues. The germline gives CDR1 LNHNV, CDR2 YYDKDF (reference sequence). The J segment lost 6 bases and the V segment lost 1 base, leaving 5 bases of the junction unmatched.

The chain's CDR3 is CASRTTSGSTDTQYF. CDR3 nucleotide sequence: TGCGCCAGCAGGACGACTAGCGGGAGCACAGATACGCAGTATTTT. The genes are TRBV5-1 and TRBJ2-3, with TRBD2 matching over 10 bases. CDR1 SGHRS and CDR2 YFSETQ come from the germline V gene. With 5 bases clipped from V and 0 bases from J, the junction kept 3 bases outside the gene matches. This CDR3 comprises 15 residues.

The genes are TRBV6-1 and TRBJ1-5, with TRBD1 identical over 7 bases. Germline lookup yields CDR1 MNHNS and CDR2 SASEGT. This CDR3 has 13 residues. Losses at the gene ends were 5 bases for V and 2 bases for J; bases not matched to a gene: 0. The CDR3: CASSQGGNQPQHF. CDR3 nucleotide sequence: TGTGCCAGCAGTCAGGGGGGCAATCAGCCCCAGCATTTT.

The genes are TRBV9 and TRBJ2-1, with 10 bases matching TRBD2. In germline, CDR1 is SGDLS, CDR2 YYNGEE. CDR3 length equals 15 residues. Trimming at V came to 4 bases and at J to 7 bases, leaving 8 bases not matched to a gene. The CDR3 DNA sequence: TGTGCCAGCAGCACGAGCGGGAGGGAGACGAATGAGCAGTTCTTC. It yields the protein CASSTSGRETNEQFF.

The chain employs TRBV5-1 and TRBJ2-1; 12 nucleotides match TRBD2. The germline V gene encodes CDR1 SGHRS and CDR2 YFSETQ. V lost 4 bases, J lost 9 bases, and 14 bases stayed unmatched. The CDR3 sequence is 17 residues long. In nucleotides, the CDR3 is TGCGCCAGCAGCAAATCCCACAGACTAGCGGGGGATCTTGAGCAGTTCTTC. As protein: CASSKSHRLAGDLEQFF.

As DNA, the CDR3 is TGTGCCAGCAGTGTAGACATTGGTTTTCAGCCCCAGCATTTT. Amino acids: CASSVDIGFQPQHF. The chain carries TRBV6-1 and TRBJ1-5; no firm D call. Germline CDR1 is MNHNS and CDR2 is SASEGT. The length of the CDR3 is 14 residues. V was pared by 4 bases and J by 6 bases, with 13 bases between.

The rearrangement uses TRBV4-1 and TRBJ1-5; no clear D gene. The CDR3 loop spans 15 amino acids. Trimming shortened V by 4 bases and J by 0 bases, and 10 bases separated the two germline ends. The germline V gene has CDR1 MGHRA and CDR2 YSYEKL. The CDR3 reads CASSPDGYSNQPQHF. The CDR3 nucleotides are TGCGCCAGCAGCCCAGACGGTTATAGCAATCAGCCCCAGCATTTT.

CDR3 sequence: CASSLEIAGGLSTDTQYF. The CDR3 nucleotides are TGTGCCAGCAGCTTAGAAATAGCGGGGGGGCTCAGCACAGATACGCAGTATTTT. V gene TRBV7-2 combines with J gene TRBJ2-3, with 11 nucleotides matching TRBD2. Germline assignment: CDR1 SGHTA and CDR2 FQGNSA. The J segment lost 0 bases and the V segment lost 1 base, leaving 6 bases of the junction unmatched. The CDR3 loop spans 18 amino acids.

The rearrangement links TRBV27 to TRBJ2-2; the match to TRBD2 covers 12 bases. J was trimmed by 4 bases and V by 3 bases; bases with no gene match: 6. This CDR3 region has 17 residues. Germline lookup yields CDR1 MNHEY and CDR2 SMNVEV (reference sequence). CDR3 in amino acids: CASSFPLAGGITGELFF. The CDR3 DNA sequence: TGTGCCAGCAGTTTTCCTCTAGCGGGGGGGATCACCGGGGAGCTGTTTTTT.

This rearrangement joins TRBV9 to TRBJ2-1, with 12 nucleotides matching TRBD2. The CDR3 extends over 15 amino acids. V shed 0 bases and J 7 bases; nucleotides not matched to a gene: 2. Germline V lookup: CDR1 SGDLS, CDR2 YYNGEE. The CDR3 bases are TGTGCCAGCAGCGTAGTAGGGACTAGCGGGAATGAGCAGTTCTTC. Amino acids: CASSVVGTSGNEQFF.

This chain uses TRBV7-8 with TRBJ2-1, with 13 bases that match TRBD2. The germline V gene encodes CDR1 SGHVS and CDR2 FQNEAQ. The CDR3 contains 15 residues. V was clipped by 3 bases and J by 12 bases; unmatched bases: 8. In DNA form, the CDR3 reads TGTGCCAGCAGCTTTAGGACTAGCGGGAGTCCCTCGCAGTTCTTC. Encoded protein: CASSFRTSGSPSQFF.

Here the CDR3 reads CASSVEGQMNTEAFF. CDR3 bases: TGTGCCAGCAGCGTAGAGGGACAGATGAACACTGAAGCTTTCTTT. J is TRBJ1-1 and V is TRBV7-9, with 7 bases fitting TRBD1. Trimming at V came to 5 bases and at J to 0 bases, leaving 6 bases not matched to a gene. CDR1 and CDR2 (germline): SEHNR, FQNEAQ (reference sequence). The CDR3 runs to 15 residues.

This clone has a handful of counts. V and J are TRBV4-1 and TRBJ1-2; 8 bases fit TRBD1. V was clipped by 4 bases and J by 5 bases; unmatched bases: 12. From germline, CDR1 is MGHRA and CDR2 YSYEKL. There are 16 residues in the CDR3. The CDR3 nucleotides are TGCGCCAGCAGCCCAGAAGGGGTCGGGACAGGATATGGCTACACCTTC. Protein sequence: CASSPEGVGTGYGYTF.

The V gene is TRBV4-1, the J gene TRBJ1-1; D not resolved. The CDR3 is 13 amino acids. V was pared by 1 base and J by 2 bases, with 5 bases between. The germline V gene encodes CDR1 MGHRA and CDR2 YSYEKL. The CDR3 DNA is TGCGCCAGCAGCCAAGGCGGAAACACTGAAGCTTTCTTT. Its translation is CASSQGGNTEAFF.

The table lists this clone with a count of one. DNA of the CDR3: TGTGCCAGCTGGGGTAGCGGGGGGGGCTACGAGCAGTACGTC. Residues: CASWGSGGGYEQYV. This chain connects TRBV28 to TRBJ2-7; 11 bases agree with TRBD2. Germline V gene data show CDR1 as MDHEN and CDR2 as SYDVKM. Unmatched junction bases numbered 6, after V lost 8 bases and J lost 3 bases. The CDR3 covers 14 residues.

The rearrangement uses TRBV11-2 and TRBJ2-7; D is perhaps TRBD1 (6 bases). The CDR3 has 13 amino acids. V was shortened by 5 bases and J by 4 bases, with 12 bases between the two germline ends. Germline-derived CDR1 and CDR2 are SGHAT and FQNNGV. The CDR3 sequence: CASSLQGWYEQYV. The CDR3 DNA reads as TGTGCCAGCAGCCTACAGGGTTGGTACGAGCAGTACGTC.

The rearrangement uses TRBV5-1 and TRBJ2-5, with 7 bases identical to TRBD1. The CDR3 spans 14 residues. Germline V lookup: CDR1 SGHRS, CDR2 YFSETQ. V was pared by 2 bases and J by 5 bases, with 6 bases of the junction left unmatched. The CDR3 sequence is CASSLRQGEETQYF. Here the CDR3 DNA reads TGCGCCAGCAGCTTACGACAGGGTGAGGAGACCCAGTACTTC.

The V gene is TRBV7-2, the J gene TRBJ1-4; 8 bases line up with TRBD1. Trimming took 5 bases from V and 7 from J; bases not matched to a gene: 12. This CDR3 contains 16 residues. Germline-derived CDR1 and CDR2 are SGHTA and FQGNSA. This chain's CDR3 is CASSPELQGVIEKLFF. Written as DNA, the CDR3 is TGTGCCAGCAGCCCCGAGCTACAGGGGGTGATTGAAAAACTGTTTTTT.

The chain carries TRBV21-1 and TRBJ1-1; the table assigns TRBD1, which was not confirmed against the DNA. TRBV21-1 is marked as a pseudogene. The length of the CDR3 is 15 residues. The CDR3 DNA is TGTGCCAGCAGCAAAGTGGGACAGGGAGACACTGAAGCTTTCTTT. This gives the protein CASSKVGQGDTEAFF.

The chain has TRBV19 and TRBJ1-5, with TRBD1 identical over 8 bases. Germline V CDR1 and CDR2: LNHDA, SQIVND (reference sequence). Germline trimming cut 2 bases from V and 5 bases from J; bases unmatched to any gene: 5. The CDR3 sequence is 15 residues long. In DNA form, the CDR3 reads TGTGCCAGTAGTATAACCGGACAGGGTCATCAGCCCCAGCATTTT. Protein product: CASSITGQGHQPQHF.

The V gene is TRBV6-1, the J gene TRBJ2-1; 14 bases line up with TRBD2. Germline trimming cut 4 bases from V and 0 bases from J; bases unmatched to any gene: 2. CDR3 length: 17 amino acids. Germline assignment: CDR1 MNHNS and CDR2 SASEGT. The CDR3 DNA reads as TGTGCCAGCAGTGGGACTAGCGGGGGGAGCTCCTACAATGAGCAGTTCTTC. Translation gives CASSGTSGGSSYNEQFF.

The chain uses TRBV7-8 and TRBJ2-5; TRBD2 agrees at 7 bases. CDR1 is SGHVS, CDR2 FQNEAQ, per germline. The CDR3 is 16 residues long. Unmatched junction bases numbered 7, after V lost 1 base and J lost 2 bases. CDR3 sequence: CASSLVGGGGQETQYF. CDR3 DNA sequence: TGTGCCAGCAGCTTAGTGGGCGGGGGAGGGCAAGAGACCCAGTACTTC.

The chain uses TRBV4-1 and TRBJ2-2, with D perhaps TRBD2 (6 bases). V lost 2 bases and J 2 bases, leaving 12 bases between the germline ends. Germline CDR1 and CDR2: MGHRA and YSYEKL. CDR3 size: 16 residues. As DNA, the CDR3 is TGCGCCAGCAGCCAAATAGGGCGGGATAACACCGGGGAGCTGTTTTTT. Translated, it gives CASSQIGRDNTGELFF.

V gene TRBV29-1 combines with J gene TRBJ2-1; 7 bases map to TRBD2. CDR1 is SQVTM and CDR2 is ANQGSEA in the germline V gene. The CDR3 runs 17 residues. V was pared by 3 bases and J by 1 base, with 12 bases of the junction left unmatched. CDR3 protein: CSVEGGELLGSYNEQFF. CDR3 in DNA: TGCAGCGTTGAGGGAGGGGAACTCTTAGGATCCTACAATGAGCAGTTCTTC.

This chain joins TRBV6-5 and TRBJ2-5; 12 nucleotides match TRBD1. This CDR3 region has 16 residues. Germline values: CDR1 MNHEY, CDR2 SVGAGI. V was pared by 4 bases and J by 6 bases, with 9 bases of the junction left unmatched. CDR3 DNA: TGTGCCAGCAGTTTTTCCGGGACAGGGGGCGCACAGACCCAGTACTTC. This sequence encodes CASSFSGTGGAQTQYF.

V gene TRBV20-1 combines with J gene TRBJ2-7; D possibly corresponds to TRBD2 (5 bases). The CDR3 length is 10 residues. V was clipped by 8 bases and J by 6 bases, with 11 bases between them. Germline-derived CDR1 and CDR2 are DFQATT and SNEGSKA (reference sequence). The CDR3 region is CSRTGCEQYV. The DNA for the CDR3 is TGCAGTCGGACGGGGTGCGAGCAGTACGTC.